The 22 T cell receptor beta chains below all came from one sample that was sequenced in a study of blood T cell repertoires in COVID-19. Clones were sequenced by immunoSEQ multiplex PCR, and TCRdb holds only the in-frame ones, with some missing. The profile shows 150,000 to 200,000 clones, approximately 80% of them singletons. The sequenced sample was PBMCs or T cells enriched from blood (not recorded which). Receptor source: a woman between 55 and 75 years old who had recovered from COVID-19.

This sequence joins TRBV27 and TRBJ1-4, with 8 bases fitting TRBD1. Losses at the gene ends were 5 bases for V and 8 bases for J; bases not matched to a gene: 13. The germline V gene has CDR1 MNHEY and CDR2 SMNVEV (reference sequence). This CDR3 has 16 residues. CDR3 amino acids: CASSPDRARANEKLFF. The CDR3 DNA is TGTGCCAGCAGTCCGGACAGGGCGAGGGCGAACGAAAAACTGTTTTTT.

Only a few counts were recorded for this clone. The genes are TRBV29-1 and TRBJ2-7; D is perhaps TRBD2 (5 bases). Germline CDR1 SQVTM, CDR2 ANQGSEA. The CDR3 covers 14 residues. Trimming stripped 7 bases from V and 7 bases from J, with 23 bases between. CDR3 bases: TGCAGCGCTATGGAGGCAGGCGGTATTGAAGAGCAGTACTTC. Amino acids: CSAMEAGGIEEQYF.

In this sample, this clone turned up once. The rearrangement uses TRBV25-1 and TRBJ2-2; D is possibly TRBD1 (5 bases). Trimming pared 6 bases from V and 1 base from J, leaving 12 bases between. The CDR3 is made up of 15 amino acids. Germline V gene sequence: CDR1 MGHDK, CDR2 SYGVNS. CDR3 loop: CASSGQLLNTGELFF. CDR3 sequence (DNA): TGTGCCAGCAGCGGACAACTTTTGAACACCGGGGAGCTGTTTTTT.

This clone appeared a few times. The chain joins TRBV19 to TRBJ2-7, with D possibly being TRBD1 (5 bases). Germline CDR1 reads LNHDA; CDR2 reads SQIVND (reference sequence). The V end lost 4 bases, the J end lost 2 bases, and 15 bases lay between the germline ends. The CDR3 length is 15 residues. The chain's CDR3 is CASSRDPGYAYEQYF. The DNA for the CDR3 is TGTGCCAGTAGTAGGGATCCAGGGTACGCCTACGAGCAGTACTTC.

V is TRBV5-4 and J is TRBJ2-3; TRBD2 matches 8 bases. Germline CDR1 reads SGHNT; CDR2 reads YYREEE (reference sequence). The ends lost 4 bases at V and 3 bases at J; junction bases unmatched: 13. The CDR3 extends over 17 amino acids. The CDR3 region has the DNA TGTGCCAGCAGCCCTGAGTCTAGCGGGCTAGAGACAGATACGCAGTATTTT. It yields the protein CASSPESSGLETDTQYF.

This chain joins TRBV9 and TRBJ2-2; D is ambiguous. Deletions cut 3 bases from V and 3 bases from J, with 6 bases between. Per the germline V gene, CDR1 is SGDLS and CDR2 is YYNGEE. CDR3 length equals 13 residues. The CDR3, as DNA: TGTGCCAGCAGCGGCGAGCACACCGGGGAGCTGTTTTTT. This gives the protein CASSGEHTGELFF.

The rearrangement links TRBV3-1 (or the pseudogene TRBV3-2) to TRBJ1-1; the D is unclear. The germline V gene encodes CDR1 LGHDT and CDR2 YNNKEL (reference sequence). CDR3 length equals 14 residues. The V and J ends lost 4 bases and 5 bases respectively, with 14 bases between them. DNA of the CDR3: TGTGCCAGCAGCCCTGTTCAGTATGGTACTGAAGCTTTCTTT. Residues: CASSPVQYGTEAFF.

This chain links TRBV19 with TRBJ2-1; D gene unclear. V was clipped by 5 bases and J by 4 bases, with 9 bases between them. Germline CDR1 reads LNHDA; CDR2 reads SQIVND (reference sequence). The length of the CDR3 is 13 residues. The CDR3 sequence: CASSPRAYNEQFF. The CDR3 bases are TGTGCCAGTAGTCCCCGCGCTTACAATGAGCAGTTCTTC.

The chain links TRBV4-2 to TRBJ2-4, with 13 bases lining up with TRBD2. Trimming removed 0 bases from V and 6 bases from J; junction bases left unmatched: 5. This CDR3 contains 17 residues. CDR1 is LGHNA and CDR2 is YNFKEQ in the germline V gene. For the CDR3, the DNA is TGTGCCAGCAGCCAAGAGGTACTAGCGGGGGGGCGAAACATTCAGTACTTC. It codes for CASSQEVLAGGRNIQYF.

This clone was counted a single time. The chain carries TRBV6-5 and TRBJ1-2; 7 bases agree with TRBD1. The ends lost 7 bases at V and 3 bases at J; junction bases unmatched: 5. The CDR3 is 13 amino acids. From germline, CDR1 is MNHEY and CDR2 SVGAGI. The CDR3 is CASKRQGDYGYTF. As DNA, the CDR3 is TGTGCCAGCAAGAGACAGGGTGACTATGGCTACACCTTC.

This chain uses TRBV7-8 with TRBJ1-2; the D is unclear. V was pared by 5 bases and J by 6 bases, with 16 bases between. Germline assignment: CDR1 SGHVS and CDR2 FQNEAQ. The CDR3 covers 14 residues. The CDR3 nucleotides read TGTGCCAGCAGCCCCCGTGTGGCCTCCCATGGCTACACCTTC. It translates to CASSPRVASHGYTF.

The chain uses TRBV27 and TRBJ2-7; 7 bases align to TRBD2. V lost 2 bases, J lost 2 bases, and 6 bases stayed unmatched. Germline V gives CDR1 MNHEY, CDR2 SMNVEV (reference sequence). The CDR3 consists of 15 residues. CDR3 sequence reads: CASSLKGLPTYEQYF. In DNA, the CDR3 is TGTGCCAGCAGTTTAAAGGGACTACCTACCTACGAGCAGTACTTC.

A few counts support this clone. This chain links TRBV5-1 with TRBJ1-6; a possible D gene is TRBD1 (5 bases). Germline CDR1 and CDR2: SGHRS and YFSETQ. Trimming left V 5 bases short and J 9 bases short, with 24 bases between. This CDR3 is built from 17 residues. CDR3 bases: TGCGCCAGCAGGATATCGTCCTGGGCTGGAGGGGTTTCACCCCTCCACTTT. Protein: CASRISSWAGGVSPLHF.

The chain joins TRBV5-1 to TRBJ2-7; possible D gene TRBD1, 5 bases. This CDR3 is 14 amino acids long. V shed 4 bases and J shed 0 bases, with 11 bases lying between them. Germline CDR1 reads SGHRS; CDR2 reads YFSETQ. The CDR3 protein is CASSAGAPSYEQYF. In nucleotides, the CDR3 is TGCGCCAGCAGCGCTGGGGCCCCCTCCTACGAGCAGTACTTC.

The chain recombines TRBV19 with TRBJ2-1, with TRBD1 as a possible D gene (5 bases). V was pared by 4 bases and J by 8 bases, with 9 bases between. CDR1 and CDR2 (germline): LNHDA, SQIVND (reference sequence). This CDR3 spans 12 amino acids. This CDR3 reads CASSSLGDEQFF. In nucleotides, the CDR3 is TGTGCCAGTAGTAGCCTAGGGGATGAGCAGTTCTTC.

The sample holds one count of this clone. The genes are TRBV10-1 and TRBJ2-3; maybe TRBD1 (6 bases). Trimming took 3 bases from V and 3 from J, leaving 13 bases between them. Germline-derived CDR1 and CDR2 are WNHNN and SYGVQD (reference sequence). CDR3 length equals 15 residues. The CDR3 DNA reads TGCGCCAGCAGTGAAGGGACATATTATACAGATACGCAGTATTTT. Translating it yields CASSEGTYYTDTQYF.

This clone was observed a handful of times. This chain's CDR3 is CASSYYAGNEQFF. DNA for the CDR3: TGTGCCAGCAGTTATTATGCGGGCAATGAGCAGTTCTTC. The chain uses TRBV6-2 or TRBV6-3 and TRBJ2-1, with D perhaps TRBD2 (5 bases). Trimming left V 3 bases short and J 6 bases short, with 9 bases between. Germline CDR1 is MNHEY and CDR2 is SVGEGT. The CDR3 sequence is 13 residues long.

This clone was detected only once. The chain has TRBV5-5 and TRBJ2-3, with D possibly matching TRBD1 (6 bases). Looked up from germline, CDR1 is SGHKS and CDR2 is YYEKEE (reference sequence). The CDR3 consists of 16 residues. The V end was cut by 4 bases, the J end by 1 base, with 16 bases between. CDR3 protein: CASSPPTGAGTDTQYF. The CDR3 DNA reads TGTGCCAGCAGCCCCCCGACAGGTGCCGGCACAGATACGCAGTATTTT.

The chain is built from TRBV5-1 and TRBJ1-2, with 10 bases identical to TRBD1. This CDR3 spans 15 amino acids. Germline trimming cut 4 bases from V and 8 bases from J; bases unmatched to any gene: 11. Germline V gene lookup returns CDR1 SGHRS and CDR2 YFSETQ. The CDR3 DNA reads TGCGCCAGCAGCGCCAGGACAGGGGGGTTCGAGGGCTACACCTTC. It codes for CASSARTGGFEGYTF.

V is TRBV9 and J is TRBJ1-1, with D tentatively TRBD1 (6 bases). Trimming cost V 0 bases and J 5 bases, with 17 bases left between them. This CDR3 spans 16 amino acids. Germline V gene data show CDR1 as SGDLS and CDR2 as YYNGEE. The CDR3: CASSVGPRQAVTEAFF. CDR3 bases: TGTGCCAGCAGCGTAGGCCCCAGACAGGCGGTGACTGAAGCTTTCTTT.

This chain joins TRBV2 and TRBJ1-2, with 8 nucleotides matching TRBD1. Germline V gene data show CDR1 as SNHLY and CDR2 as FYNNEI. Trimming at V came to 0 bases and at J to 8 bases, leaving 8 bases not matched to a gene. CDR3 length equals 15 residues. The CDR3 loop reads CASSEAKSTGEGYTF. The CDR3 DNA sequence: TGTGCCAGCAGTGAAGCGAAGTCGACAGGGGAAGGCTACACCTTC.

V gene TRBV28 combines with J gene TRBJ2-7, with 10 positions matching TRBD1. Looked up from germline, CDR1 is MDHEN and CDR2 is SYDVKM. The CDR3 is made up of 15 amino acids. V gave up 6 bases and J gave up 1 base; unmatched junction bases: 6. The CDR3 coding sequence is TGTGCCAGCAGCGGTTCGGGACAGGGGTCCTACGAGCAGTACTTC. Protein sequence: CASSGSGQGSYEQYF.